These 16 T cell receptor beta chains were all obtained from the same sample, sequenced in a study of cytomegalovirus exposure and HLA in healthy donors. PCR amplification relied on 60 Vbeta primers (plus 13 Jbeta primers). The table came from immunoSEQ multiplex PCR; TCRdb's copy has only in-frame clones and leaves some out. Of about 150,000 clones in the sample, over 70% were seen once. Sequencing was done on a sample of PBMCs. The receptors here all came from a male donor in good health and CMV-seronegative.

This clone was found a few times. The V gene is TRBV10-3, the J gene TRBJ2-7; TRBD1 agrees at 10 bases. CDR1 is ENHRY and CDR2 is SYGVKD in the germline V gene. V shed 2 bases, J shed 0 bases, and the junction held 4 bases outside the gene matches. The CDR3 is 16 amino acids. The CDR3 is CAISEPGQGGSYEQYF. CDR3 coding DNA: TGTGCCATCAGTGAGCCAGGACAGGGGGGCTCCTACGAGCAGTACTTC.

V and J are TRBV19 and TRBJ1-6, with 9 bases matching TRBD1. CDR1 and CDR2 from the germline V gene are LNHDA and SQIVND (reference sequence). The J segment lost 9 bases and the V segment lost 6 bases, leaving 6 bases of the junction unmatched. The CDR3 extends over 14 amino acids. The CDR3 DNA sequence: TGTGCCAGTAGACGGGACAGGGTGAGTTCACCCCTCCACTTT. Its translation: CASRRDRVSSPLHF.

This clone was counted a single time. This chain links TRBV18 with TRBJ1-1, with D possibly TRBD1 on 6 matching bases. In germline, CDR1 is KGHSH, CDR2 LQKENI. This CDR3 is built from 16 residues. V shed 6 bases and J shed 0 bases, with 17 bases lying between them. The CDR3 DNA reads as TGTGCCAGCTCCCCAGGAGTTGGACAGATGAACACTGAAGCTTTCTTT. As protein: CASSPGVGQMNTEAFF.

This chain links TRBV27 with TRBJ2-5; D may be TRBD1 (6 bases). The V end was cut by 5 bases, the J end by 7 bases, with 11 bases between. The CDR3 covers 12 residues. CDR1 and CDR2 (germline): MNHEY, SMNVEV (reference sequence). CDR3 protein: CASSPRGTTQYF. As DNA, the CDR3 is TGTGCCAGCAGTCCGAGGGGGACGACCCAGTACTTC.

The J gene is TRBJ1-2, the V gene TRBV10-3; perhaps TRBD1 as D (6 bases). The CDR3 consists of 12 residues. V lost 6 bases, J lost 6 bases, and 11 bases lay in between. Germline lookup yields CDR1 ENHRY and CDR2 SYGVKD. The CDR3 loop reads CAISPEGDGYTF. The CDR3 coding sequence is TGTGCCATCAGCCCTGAGGGGGATGGCTACACCTTC.

V gene TRBV2 combines with J gene TRBJ1-6; weak D call: TRBD1 (6 bases). V was pared by 6 bases and J by 2 bases, with 8 bases between. There are 14 residues in the CDR3. CDR1 is SNHLY and CDR2 is FYNNEI in the germline V gene. CDR3 residues: CASRDRTYNSPLHF. CDR3 in DNA: TGTGCCAGCAGGGACAGAACCTATAATTCACCCCTCCACTTT.

In this sample, this clone turned up once. The chain combines TRBV5-1 with TRBJ1-1, with TRBD1 identical over 7 bases. The germline V gene has CDR1 SGHRS and CDR2 YFSETQ. The V segment lost 4 bases and the J segment 1 base; nucleotides outside the gene matches: 7. CDR3 size: 15 residues. CDR3 nucleotides: TGCGCCAGCAGCGAACCCAGGGGGAGGAACACTGAAGCTTTCTTT. It specifies CASSEPRGRNTEAFF. Based on the CDR3 plus reference TRBV5-1 and TRBJ1-1, the full variable domain is KAGVTQTPRYLIKTRGQQVTLSCSPISGHRSVSWYQQTPGQGLQFLFEYFSETQRNKGNFPGRFSGRQFSNSRSEMNVSTLELGDSALYLCASSEPRGRNTEAFFGQGTRLTVV.

The chain couples TRBV9 to TRBJ2-1; 10 positions match TRBD1. The CDR3 is made up of 15 amino acids. J was trimmed by 2 bases and V by 3 bases; bases with no gene match: 2. Germline V gives CDR1 SGDLS, CDR2 YYNGEE. CDR3 sequence (DNA): TGTGCCAGCAGCGGGGGGACAGGGGCCTACAATGAGCAGTTCTTC. Translation gives CASSGGTGAYNEQFF.

This clone appeared a few times. The chain has TRBV9 and TRBJ2-7; TRBD1 agrees at 8 bases. Germline V lookup: CDR1 SGDLS, CDR2 YYNGEE. J was trimmed by 3 bases and V by 0 bases; bases with no gene match: 5. The CDR3 consists of 15 residues. The CDR3 region is CASSVAIGQGYEQYF. The CDR3 DNA is TGTGCCAGCAGCGTAGCTATAGGACAGGGCTACGAGCAGTACTTC.

The chain couples TRBV5-1 to TRBJ1-1; D unclear. V was cut by 0 bases and J by 2 bases, with 14 bases left in between. CDR3 length equals 16 residues. The germline gives CDR1 SGHRS, CDR2 YFSETQ. In nucleotides, the CDR3 is TGCGCCAGCAGCTTGGCCCAGATCTCGACTAACACTGAAGCTTTCTTT. This sequence encodes CASSLAQISTNTEAFF.

The rearrangement joins TRBV28 to TRBJ1-5, with TRBD1 as a possible D gene (6 bases). This CDR3 is built from 13 residues. V shed 6 bases and J shed 6 bases, with 12 bases lying between them. Germline CDR1 is MDHEN and CDR2 is SYDVKM. This CDR3 is CASSQGIPQPQHF. DNA for the CDR3: TGTGCCAGCAGCCAGGGGATCCCTCAGCCCCAGCATTTT.

This clone occurred a few times. The chain joins TRBV19 to TRBJ2-5; D possibly corresponds to TRBD2 (6 bases). CDR3 length: 15 residues. CDR1 is LNHDA, CDR2 SQIVND, per germline (reference sequence). Trimming removed 4 bases from V and 5 bases from J, with 17 bases in between. The CDR3 protein is CASSTSGRGMETQYF. DNA for the CDR3: TGTGCCAGTAGTACCTCGGGACGGGGGATGGAGACCCAGTACTTC.

The chain joins TRBV7-6 to TRBJ2-5; no definite D call. V lost 5 bases and J 2 bases, leaving 12 bases between the germline ends. CDR1 SGHVS and CDR2 FNYEAQ come from the germline V gene. The CDR3 totals 14 residues. For the CDR3, the DNA is TGTGCCAGCAGCAGCCCCCCCCTACAAGAGACCCAGTACTTC. This sequence encodes CASSSPPLQETQYF. Supplemented by reference TRBV7-6 and TRBJ2-5, the full variable domain reads GAGVSQSPRYKVTKRGQDVALRCDPISGHVSLYWYRQALGQGPEFLTYFNYEAQQDKSGLPNDRFSAERPEGSISTLTIQRTEQRDSAMYRCASSSPPLQETQYFGPGTRLLVL.

V and J are TRBV28 and TRBJ2-7; a possible D gene is TRBD1 (6 bases). Trimming took off 4 bases at V and 0 bases at J, with 13 bases between the two ends. There are 15 residues in the CDR3. The germline V gene encodes CDR1 MDHEN and CDR2 SYDVKM. Here the CDR3 DNA reads TGTGCCAGCAGTTACAGGGCCGTACCCTCCTACGAGCAGTACTTC. Protein sequence: CASSYRAVPSYEQYF.

This clone was detected a few times. The chain is built from TRBV30 and TRBJ1-1; TRBD1 aligns across 7 bases. The CDR3 is 12 amino acids. Germline CDR1 GTSNPN, CDR2 SVGIG (reference sequence). J lost 11 bases, V lost 2 bases, and 8 bases had no gene match. CDR3 sequence: CAWSPTGDKAFF. Here the CDR3 DNA reads TGTGCCTGGAGTCCTACAGGGGACAAGGCTTTCTTT. The full variable domain, rest sourced from reference TRBV30 and TRBJ1-1, is SQTIHQWPATLVQPVGSPLSLECTVEGTSNPNLYWYRQAAGRGLQLLFYSVGIGQISSEVPQNLSASRPQDRQFILSSKKLLLSDSGFYLCAWSPTGDKAFFGQGTRLTVV.

The chain has TRBV7-9 and TRBJ1-5, with 8 bases fitting TRBD1. Losses at the gene ends were 5 bases for V and 7 bases for J; bases not matched to a gene: 10. CDR1 and CDR2 (germline): SEHNR, FQNEAQ (reference sequence). The CDR3 sequence is 15 residues long. The CDR3 loop reads CASSTSGGQGQPQHF. As DNA, the CDR3 is TGTGCCAGCAGCACTTCAGGGGGCCAGGGGCAGCCCCAGCATTTT.